Below, 25 T cell receptor beta chains from the same sample are listed, as sequenced in a study of neurological immune-mediated disorders. TCRdb reprocessed the 5' RACE reads with MiXCR, giving one entry per CDR3 protein. The top ten clones hold about 16% of a sample with about 46,000 distinct CDR3 sequences, just over 3% of them seen once. Sequences were obtained from PBMCs. These receptors originate from a woman in her forties or fifties with multiple sclerosis.

This clonotype came up many times. The chain carries TRBV10-3 and TRBJ2-3; 9 bases are shared with TRBD2. Germline V gene lookup returns CDR1 ENHRY and CDR2 SYGVKD. The length of the CDR3 is 14 residues. V shed 4 bases and J 4 bases; nucleotides not matched to a gene: 3. The CDR3 loop is CAISGGGAPDTQYF. The CDR3 DNA is TGTGCCATCAGTGGCGGGGGGGCCCCAGATACGCAGTATTTT.

This clonotype occurred many times. The rearrangement joins TRBV7-6 to TRBJ1-3; D may be TRBD1 (5 bases). The CDR3 runs to 15 residues. Germline CDR1 and CDR2: SGHVS and FNYEAQ. Trimming shortened V by 1 base and J by 0 bases, and 7 bases separated the two germline ends. The CDR3, as DNA: TGTGCCAGCAGCTTAGGAGACAGCTCTGGAAACACCATATATTTT. The encoded protein is CASSLGDSSGNTIYF.

Comment on this clonotype: This clone may be a read error of a much larger clone one base away. The chain is built from TRBV20-1 and TRBJ2-3; D may be TRBD1 (5 bases). The CDR3 totals 12 residues. Trimming removed 7 bases from V and 5 bases from J, with 13 bases in between. CDR1 is DFQATT, CDR2 SNEGSKA, per germline (reference sequence). The CDR3 coding sequence is TGCAGTGAACAGGAAGGTGGAGATACGCAGTATTTT. Amino acid sequence: CSEQEGGDTQYF.

This clonotype was recorded at least ten times. The genes are TRBV5-1 and TRBJ2-3; 14 bases agree with TRBD2. V lost 5 bases to trimming and J lost 3 bases; unmatched junction nucleotides: 8. The CDR3 is 17 amino acids. CDR1 SGHRS and CDR2 YFSETQ come from the germline V gene. The CDR3 spells CASSSGLAGGGTDTQYF. The DNA of the CDR3 is TGCGCCAGCAGTTCCGGACTAGCGGGAGGAGGGACAGATACGCAGTATTTT.

This clonotype has ten or more counts. The CDR3 sequence is CSARDPGSYGEQYF. In DNA, the CDR3 is TGCAGTGCTAGGGACCCCGGGTCGTACGGCGAGCAGTACTTC. J is TRBJ2-7 and V is TRBV20-1; D is undetermined. CDR3 length: 14 amino acids. V lost 3 bases to trimming and J lost 6 bases, with 18 bases between them. Germline assignment: CDR1 DFQATT and CDR2 SNEGSKA (reference sequence).

This clonotype was detected many times. J is TRBJ2-1 and V is TRBV9, with TRBD1 identical over 8 bases. Germline trimming cut 3 bases from V and 1 base from J; bases unmatched to any gene: 9. Germline V gives CDR1 SGDLS, CDR2 YYNGEE. The CDR3 runs 17 residues. The CDR3 DNA reads as TGTGCCAGCAGCGCGAGCCTGACAGGGGAATCCTACAATGAGCAGTTCTTC. Its translation is CASSASLTGESYNEQFF.

Ten or more counts support this clonotype. This chain uses TRBV20-1 with TRBJ1-6, with 12 nucleotides matching TRBD1. CDR3 length: 15 amino acids. Germline values: CDR1 DFQATT, CDR2 SNEGSKA (reference sequence). The trim removed 6 bases at V and 6 bases at J, leaving 6 bases unmatched. CDR3: CSARGQGASNSPLHF. CDR3 DNA: TGCAGTGCCCGGGGACAGGGGGCAAGTAATTCACCCCTCCACTTT.

In its sample, this clonotype was seen many times. The chain employs TRBV20-1 and TRBJ2-3, with TRBD2 as a possible D gene (6 bases). The CDR3 is 17 amino acids. Trimming left V 0 bases short and J 8 bases short, with 24 bases between. Germline CDR1 reads DFQATT; CDR2 reads SNEGSKA (reference sequence). In nucleotides, the CDR3 is TGCAGTGCTAGAGATAGGGCTAGCGCCGGGATTCGGGGTACGCAGTATTTT. Amino acids: CSARDRASAGIRGTQYF.

At least ten counts were recorded for this clonotype. The rearrangement joins TRBV7-7 to TRBJ2-5; 7 nucleotides align to TRBD1. The CDR3 runs 14 residues. With V trimmed by 4 bases and J by 1 base, 3 bases remained unmatched. Germline CDR1 is SSHAT and CDR2 is FNYEAQ (reference sequence). CDR3 sequence (DNA): TGTGCCAGCAGCTACGGGACAGCCCAAGAGACCCAGTACTTC. Protein: CASSYGTAQETQYF.

This clonotype was counted between two and nine times. Since a much larger clone is just one base distant, this may be a read error. V usage is TRBV6-5 and J usage is TRBJ2-3; D is possibly TRBD1 or TRBD2 (6 bases each). CDR3 size: 15 residues. CDR1 and CDR2 (germline): MNHEY, SVGAGI. Trimming shortened V by 2 bases and J by 8 bases, and 17 bases separated the two germline ends. The CDR3 region is CASSYGAKGGGTQYF. CDR3 nucleotides: TGTGCCAGCAGTTACGGGGCCAAGGGGGGTGGTACGCAGTATTTT.

The table lists this clonotype with many counts. The genes are TRBV5-1 and TRBJ1-1, with TRBD1 as a possible D gene (6 bases). Trimming removed 2 bases at V and 6 bases at J, with 17 bases between. Germline V lookup: CDR1 SGHRS, CDR2 YFSETQ. This CDR3 is built from 15 residues. DNA for the CDR3: TGCGCCAGCAGCTTAACGCAGGGGATTAGGGCTGAAGCTTTCTTT. Its protein is CASSLTQGIRAEAFF.

This clonotype was recorded at least ten times. For the CDR3, the DNA is TGCAGTGCTAGAGGGAAGGACAGAGCCGAGACAACCCGAGGAGCTTTCTTT. Its protein is CSARGKDRAETTRGAFF. This chain joins TRBV20-1 and TRBJ1-1; a possible D gene is TRBD1 (6 bases). The CDR3 consists of 17 residues. With 1 base removed from V and 10 bases from J, the gap between germline ends came to 28 bases. Germline V lookup: CDR1 DFQATT, CDR2 SNEGSKA (reference sequence).

This clonotype has ten or more counts. The rearrangement joins TRBV7-9 to TRBJ2-5, with D unclear. The germline V gene encodes CDR1 SEHNR and CDR2 FQNEAQ (reference sequence). The CDR3 extends over 14 amino acids. The germline V and J ends were trimmed by 1 base and 1 base, with 7 bases remaining between them. The CDR3 reads CASSLGTIQETQYF. CDR3 bases: TGTGCCAGCAGCTTAGGGACGATCCAAGAGACCCAGTACTTC.

In its sample, this clonotype was seen many times. This chain uses TRBV25-1 with TRBJ1-3; maybe TRBD1 (6 bases). Trimming shortened V by 2 bases and J by 5 bases, and 10 bases separated the two germline ends. Germline-derived CDR1 and CDR2 are MGHDK and SYGVNS. The CDR3 is 14 residues long. Written as DNA, the CDR3 is TGTGCCAGCAGTGAACAACAGGGAAGAAACACCATATATTTT. It yields the protein CASSEQQGRNTIYF.

This clonotype was seen at least ten times. This chain joins TRBV7-2 and TRBJ2-5, with 12 bases identical to TRBD2. Germline CDR1 SGHTA, CDR2 FQGNSA. The junction had 9 bases not matched to a gene; V was cut back by 5 bases and J by 5 bases. This CDR3 has 16 residues. CDR3 sequence: CASSNGGLAGRETQYF. As DNA, the CDR3 is TGTGCCAGCAGCAATGGAGGACTAGCGGGGCGGGAGACCCAGTACTTC.

This clonotype has a count of ten or more. The chain uses TRBV6-5 and TRBJ2-7, with 7 bases matching TRBD1. Looked up from germline, CDR1 is MNHEY and CDR2 is SVGAGI. V was clipped by 6 bases and J by 6 bases; unmatched bases: 2. This CDR3 has 11 amino acids. The CDR3, as DNA: TGTGCCAGCAGCAGGGGGTCCGAGCAGTACGTC. The encoded protein is CASSRGSEQYV.

In this sample, this clonotype turned up many times. The chain has TRBV7-2 and TRBJ2-7; TRBD2 aligns across 10 bases. Losses at the gene ends were 4 bases for V and 7 bases for J; bases not matched to a gene: 13. This CDR3 has 16 residues. The germline CDR1 and CDR2 sequences are SGHTA and FQGNSA. CDR3 sequence reads: CASSSRTSGNHREQYF. CDR3 sequence (DNA): TGTGCCAGCAGCTCCCGGACTAGCGGTAACCACCGGGAGCAGTACTTC.

This clonotype showed up many times. The rearrangement uses TRBV5-1 and TRBJ1-4; D is uncertain. The CDR3 sequence is 14 residues long. The germline V gene has CDR1 SGHRS and CDR2 YFSETQ. Trimming shortened V by 3 bases and J by 8 bases, and 14 bases separated the two germline ends. CDR3 sequence (DNA): TGCGCCAGCAGCTCCGACCGGATTAGCGAAAAACTGTTTTTT. The encoded protein is CASSSDRISEKLFF. Filled out from reference TRBV5-1 and TRBJ1-4, the complete variable domain reads KAGVTQTPRYLIKTRGQQVTLSCSPISGHRSVSWYQQTPGQGLQFLFEYFSETQRNKGNFPGRFSGRQFSNSRSEMNVSTLELGDSALYLCASSSDRISEKLFFGSGTQLSVL.

In its sample, this clonotype is medium-sized. The chain employs TRBV5-1 and TRBJ2-1; 7 positions match TRBD2. There are 16 residues in the CDR3. After removal of 3 bases from V and 0 bases from J, the junction contained 6 bases not matched to a gene. CDR1 SGHRS and CDR2 YFSETQ come from the germline V gene. This CDR3 reads CASSSRGGSSYNEQFF. In DNA, the CDR3 is TGCGCCAGCAGCTCGAGGGGCGGGAGCTCCTACAATGAGCAGTTCTTC.

Ten or more counts support this clonotype. The chain links TRBV6-6 to TRBJ2-5; the D is unclear. V lost 6 bases and J 1 base, leaving 9 bases between the germline ends. Germline-derived CDR1 and CDR2 are MNHNY and SVGAGI (reference sequence). The CDR3 spans 13 residues. The CDR3 loop reads CASRRRTQETQYF. The CDR3 nucleotides are TGTGCCAGCAGACGAAGGACCCAAGAGACCCAGTACTTC.

A few counts support this clonotype. The genes are TRBV18 and TRBJ1-3; D unresolved. V gave up 4 bases and J gave up 0 bases, with 13 bases separating them. The germline CDR1 and CDR2 sequences are KGHSH and LQKENI. This CDR3 has 16 amino acids. As DNA, the CDR3 is TGTGCCAGCTCACTAACCCACGCCAGCTCTGGAAACACCATATATTTT. It yields the protein CASSLTHASSGNTIYF.

In its sample, this clonotype was seen many times. V gene TRBV28 combines with J gene TRBJ1-1; D is unresolved. V lost 1 base and J 0 bases, leaving 9 bases between the germline ends. Looked up from germline, CDR1 is MDHEN and CDR2 is SYDVKM. The CDR3 totals 15 residues. The CDR3 here is CASSLSRALNTEAFF. The CDR3 DNA follows: TGTGCCAGCAGTTTATCACGCGCCCTGAACACTGAAGCTTTCTTT.

This clonotype was recorded at least ten times. This chain uses TRBV3-1 with TRBJ2-2; 9 bases agree with TRBD2. CDR1 and CDR2 (germline): LGHDT, YNNKEL (reference sequence). The CDR3 contains 17 residues. Unmatched junction bases numbered 10, after V lost 4 bases and J lost 4 bases. CDR3 region: CASSLPGLAGITGELFF. The CDR3 DNA reads as TGTGCCAGCAGCCTGCCTGGGCTAGCGGGGATCACCGGGGAGCTGTTTTTT.

A few counts support this clonotype. The rearrangement links TRBV19 to TRBJ2-7, with D perhaps TRBD1 (6 bases). CDR3 length: 15 amino acids. CDR1 and CDR2 (germline): LNHDA, SQIVND (reference sequence). V lost 5 bases, J lost 0 bases, and 14 bases lay in between. CDR3 protein: CASSAQQGISYEQYF. The CDR3 coding sequence is TGTGCCAGTAGTGCCCAGCAGGGGATCTCCTACGAGCAGTACTTC.

This clonotype appeared many times. The V and J genes are TRBV28 and TRBJ2-7; 12 bases map to TRBD1. Looked up from germline, CDR1 is MDHEN and CDR2 is SYDVKM. The CDR3 has 14 residues. V shed 11 bases and J 9 bases; nucleotides not matched to a gene: 14. The CDR3 is CARNPRDRGRRQYF. CDR3 nucleotide sequence: TGTGCCCGCAATCCCCGGGACAGGGGGCGGAGGCAGTACTTC.